This entry features one T cell receptor (beta chain) sequence. The identical CDR3 is also encoded by other nucleotide sequences in the sample. The data were taken from a study of beta chain features in type 1 diabetes. Per germline, CDR1 SGHTA and CDR2 FQGTGA. V gave up 1 base and J gave up 0 bases, with 10 bases separating them. The CDR3 has 15 amino acids. The investigators reverse transcribed all of the isolated RNA, so they sequenced expressed TCRB transcripts. Data came from immunoSEQ multiplex PCR; TCRdb stores just in-frame clones and leaves some out. The sample carries under 350,000 clones, roughly 8% recorded once.

The genes are TRBV7-3 and TRBJ2-7; no clear D. The sequence derives from a woman aged 18 to 35 in good health. The source material was central memory CD4+ T cells from blood. The CDR3 nucleotides are TGTGCCAGCAGCTTAAATGGCGGAAGCTCCTACGAGCAGTACTTC. Amino acids: CASSLNGGSSYEQYF.